The clone carrying this TCR beta chain has just a few counts. Its antigen remains unknown. 5'RACE, which relied on constant-segment primers, yielded TCR alpha and TCR beta cDNA libraries carrying sample barcodes and UMIs. TCRdb re-called the 5' RACE reads through MiXCR, storing one row per CDR3 protein. The sample records just under 150,000 distinct CDR3 sequences, 6% to 7% being singletons. The data were taken from a study of T-cell memory formation after mild COVID-19. The germline V gene has CDR1 KGHSH and CDR2 LQKENI. V gave up 5 bases and J gave up 4 bases, with 14 bases separating them. There are 14 residues in the CDR3. Whole-study results and caveats: Contracting CD4+ clones lay largely in CM and EM, with CD8+ ones residing in EMRA. Memory sampled before infection contained some responding clones, suggesting cross-reactive memory joined. Clones contracting day 15 to 85 were balanced CD4/CD8; later expanders leaned CD4+.

This sequence joins TRBV18 and TRBJ2-5; TRBD1 is a possible D gene (6 bases). The TCR sequence derives from an adult woman who had mild COVID-19 (a few samples of this study predate the infection). Cell type and time point are not known. What was sequenced was PBMCs or a T cell subset sorted from them (not recorded which). CDR3 coding DNA: TGTGCCAGCTCAGCGACAGGCCCCGCAGAGACCCAGTACTTC. This gives the protein CASSATGPAETQYF.